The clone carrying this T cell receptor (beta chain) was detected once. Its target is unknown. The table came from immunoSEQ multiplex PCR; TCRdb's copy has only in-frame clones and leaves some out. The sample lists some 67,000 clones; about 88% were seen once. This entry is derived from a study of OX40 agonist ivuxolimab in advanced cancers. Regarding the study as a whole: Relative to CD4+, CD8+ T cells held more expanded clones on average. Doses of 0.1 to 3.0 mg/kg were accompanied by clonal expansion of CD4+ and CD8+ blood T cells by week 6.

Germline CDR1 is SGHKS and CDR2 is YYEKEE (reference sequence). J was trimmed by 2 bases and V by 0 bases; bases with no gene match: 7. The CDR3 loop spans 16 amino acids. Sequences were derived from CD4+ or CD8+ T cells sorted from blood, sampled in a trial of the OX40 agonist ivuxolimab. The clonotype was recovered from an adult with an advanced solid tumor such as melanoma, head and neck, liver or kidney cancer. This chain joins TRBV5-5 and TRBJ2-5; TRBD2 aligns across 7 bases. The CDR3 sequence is CASSLAPSSGQETQYF. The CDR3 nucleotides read TGTGCCAGCAGCTTGGCTCCTTCTAGCGGTCAAGAGACCCAGTACTTC.